This note documents a single T cell receptor (beta chain) sequence. This CDR3 contains 15 residues. Trimming cost V 3 bases and J 4 bases; bases outside gene matches: 7. Per germline, CDR1 SGHKS and CDR2 YYEKEE (reference sequence). This sample stems from a study of blood T cell repertoires in COVID-19. Background on the study: Researchers got acute and convalescent COVID-19 samples from the United States, Italy and Spain. PBMCs, B-cell-depleted T cells, or T cells provided the cDNA or gDNA that made up the material.

The protocol was immunoSEQ multiplex PCR, while the TCRdb copy is restricted to in-frame clones and leaves out a portion. The profile shows roughly 260,000 clones, 70% to 85% of them singletons. This chain connects TRBV5-5 to TRBJ2-3; 8 nucleotides line up with TRBD1. The sequence came from a woman of 80 years or more with active or convalescent COVID-19. The specimen was peripheral blood. The CDR3 nucleotides are TGTGCCAGCAGCTGGCAGGGGGCGATTGCAGATACGCAGTATTTT. Its protein product is CASSWQGAIADTQYF.